Following are 12 T cell receptor beta chains from one sample sequenced in a study of T-cell reconstitution after alpha-beta-depleted transplantation in children. During its preparation, the TCRbeta library received unique molecular identifiers. Each CDR3 protein is one row after TCRdb ran MiXCR on the PCR reads. The data show about 200,000 distinct CDR3 sequences, about 7% seen once. The sequences come from PBMCs, collected before TCRalphabeta/CD19-depleted stem cell transplant. These TCRs come from a boy between 2 and 10 years old with acute lymphoblastic leukemia, due to receive a stem cell transplant.

The table lists this clonotype with many counts. This chain links TRBV20-1 with TRBJ2-5; possibly TRBD1 for D (6 bases). The CDR3 covers 14 residues. With 0 bases removed from V and 5 bases from J, the gap between germline ends came to 13 bases. Looked up from germline, CDR1 is DFQATT and CDR2 is SNEGSKA (reference sequence). Here the CDR3 DNA reads TGCAGTGCTAGAGAATCCAGGGGCCAGGAGACCCAGTACTTC. It codes for CSARESRGQETQYF.

This clonotype has at least ten counts. The J gene is TRBJ2-1, the V gene TRBV20-1; TRBD2 aligns across 7 bases. The J segment lost 0 bases and the V segment lost 5 bases, leaving 7 bases of the junction unmatched. Germline V gene sequence: CDR1 DFQATT, CDR2 SNEGSKA (reference sequence). This CDR3 spans 15 amino acids. DNA for the CDR3: TGCAGTGCTCTCAGCGGGGCAATCTCCTACAATGAGCAGTTCTTC. Amino acid sequence: CSALSGAISYNEQFF.

This clonotype was recorded many times. The chain couples TRBV29-1 to TRBJ1-1; D unclear. Germline CDR1 reads SQVTM; CDR2 reads ANQGSEA. The CDR3 length is 12 residues. Trimming removed 7 bases from V and 1 base from J, with 10 bases in between. CDR3 DNA sequence: TGCAGCGGGGGTGAGAGGAACACTGAAGCTTTCTTT. The encoded protein is CSGGERNTEAFF.

This clonotype occurred many times. The gene calls are TRBV28 and TRBJ2-3; D is possibly TRBD1 (6 bases). The CDR3 covers 15 residues. From germline, CDR1 is MDHEN and CDR2 SYDVKM. V lost 5 bases and J 1 base, leaving 13 bases between the germline ends. In DNA, the CDR3 is TGTGCCAGCAGTCCCCAGGACAGCCGCACAGATACGCAGTATTTT. Residues: CASSPQDSRTDTQYF.

This sequence joins TRBV14 and TRBJ2-7; 9 nucleotides align to TRBD2. The germline V gene encodes CDR1 SGHDN and CDR2 FVKESK. The trim removed 5 bases at V and 6 bases at J, leaving 11 bases unmatched. This CDR3 comprises 15 residues. Written as DNA, the CDR3 is TGTGCCAGCAGCTTCGGAGGCGGGGGGGATGTCGAGCAGTACTTC. It is translated as CASSFGGGGDVEQYF.

This clonotype was seen repeatedly, ten times or more. The V gene is TRBV12-3 or TRBV12-4, the J gene TRBJ1-5; D call uncertain. V lost 6 bases and J 6 bases, leaving 6 bases between the germline ends. The CDR3 is 11 amino acids. The CDR3 DNA sequence: TGTGCCAGCAGCCGGGGTCAGCCCCAGCATTTT. Protein: CASSRGQPQHF.

This clonotype occurred many times. CDR3: CASSQGGPGQYQETQYF. The CDR3, as DNA: TGCGCCAGCAGCCAAGGGGGCCCGGGACAGTACCAAGAGACCCAGTACTTC. The gene calls are TRBV4-3 and TRBJ2-5; TRBD1 aligns across 7 bases. CDR1 is LGHNA and CDR2 is YSLEER in the germline V gene. This CDR3 has 17 residues. The V and J ends lost 1 base and 0 bases, in that order; junction bases with no gene match: 8.

This clonotype appeared many times. CDR3: CASSEQGQTEAFF. The CDR3 DNA reads TGTGCCAGCAGTGAACAGGGACAAACTGAAGCTTTCTTT. V and J are TRBV2 and TRBJ1-1, with D perhaps matching TRBD1 (6 bases). In germline, CDR1 is SNHLY, CDR2 FYNNEI. V was shortened by 2 bases and J by 5 bases, with 9 bases between the two germline ends. This CDR3 spans 13 amino acids.

The V call is TRBV7-2, the J call TRBJ2-3; possible D gene TRBD2, 5 bases. Germline-derived CDR1 and CDR2 are SGHTA and FQGNSA. The length of the CDR3 is 15 residues. V lost 5 bases, J lost 0 bases, and 12 bases lay in between. CDR3 loop: CASSPRLSSTDTQYF. CDR3 nucleotides: TGTGCCAGCAGCCCGCGACTATCAAGCACAGATACGCAGTATTTT.

This clonotype has ten or more counts. CDR3 sequence reads: CASSLEPLGISYTGELFF. CDR3 nucleotides: TGTGCCAGCAGCTTAGAACCCCTGGGGATCAGTTACACCGGGGAGCTGTTTTTT. The chain uses TRBV11-1 and TRBJ2-2; D gene ambiguous. Germline-derived CDR1 and CDR2 are SGHAT and FQDESV (reference sequence). Trimming shortened V by 1 base and J by 3 bases, and 18 bases separated the two germline ends. This CDR3 is built from 18 residues.

This clonotype has at least ten counts. The rearrangement links TRBV18 to TRBJ2-7; D uncertain. CDR3 length: 14 residues. From germline, CDR1 is KGHSH and CDR2 LQKENI. The V and J ends lost 0 bases and 5 bases respectively, with 11 bases between them. The CDR3 sequence is CASSPPGLTDEQYF. The CDR3 DNA reads as TGTGCCAGCTCACCACCGGGTCTCACTGACGAGCAGTACTTC.

This clonotype was seen at least ten times. This rearrangement joins TRBV4-3 to TRBJ2-3, with D possibly TRBD2 on 5 matching bases. The CDR3 runs to 18 residues. Germline CDR1 LGHNA, CDR2 YSLEER. Trimming shortened V by 1 base and J by 3 bases, and 20 bases separated the two germline ends. CDR3 sequence: CASSQAPLGERKTDTQYF. CDR3 sequence (DNA): TGCGCCAGCAGCCAAGCGCCGCTCGGGGAGCGCAAAACAGATACGCAGTATTTT.